The 8 T cell receptor beta chains presented below share a single source sample, sequenced in a study of control samples from healthy donors and cancer patients. Only in-frame clones appear in the TCRdb table, and some are missing; sequencing was by immunoSEQ multiplex PCR. The sample consists of 130,000 or so clones, 70% to 90% of them appearing once. Sample: blood. These TCRs come from a man in his fifties or sixties in good health.

This chain uses TRBV30 with TRBJ1-5; the D is unclear. Trimming stripped 2 bases from V and 3 bases from J, with 11 bases between. The germline V gene has CDR1 GTSNPN and CDR2 SVGIG (reference sequence). This CDR3 region has 14 residues. CDR3 amino acids: CAWSFGQINQPQHF. The CDR3, as DNA: TGTGCCTGGAGTTTCGGGCAGATCAATCAGCCCCAGCATTTT. Based on the CDR3 plus reference TRBV30 and TRBJ1-5, the full variable domain is SQTIHQWPATLVQPVGSPLSLECTVEGTSNPNLYWYRQAAGRGLQLLFYSVGIGQISSEVPQNLSASRPQDRQFILSSKKLLLSDSGFYLCAWSFGQINQPQHFGDGTRLSIL.

CDR3: CASSQGPAGGTDTQYF. CDR3 bases: TGTGCCAGCAGCCAAGGTCCCGCGGGGGGCACAGATACGCAGTATTTT. The rearrangement uses TRBV3-1 (or the pseudogene TRBV3-2) and TRBJ2-3, with TRBD2 identical over 7 bases. The germline V gene has CDR1 LGHDT and CDR2 YNNKEL (reference sequence). The J segment lost 1 base and the V segment lost 1 base, leaving 5 bases of the junction unmatched. This CDR3 is built from 16 residues.

This clone was counted only a few times. The rearrangement uses TRBV24-1 and TRBJ1-2; TRBD1 matches at 10 bases. This CDR3 is 15 amino acids long. J gave up 3 bases and V 4 bases, and 4 bases lay outside the gene matches. The germline V gene has CDR1 KGHDR and CDR2 SFDVKD. CDR3 residues: CATSDGQGEHYGYTF. The CDR3 DNA reads as TGTGCCACCAGTGACGGACAGGGGGAACACTATGGCTACACCTTC.

The J gene is TRBJ1-5, the V gene TRBV27, with TRBD1 identical over 9 bases. Germline values: CDR1 MNHEY, CDR2 SMNVEV (reference sequence). V trimming: 6 bases; J trimming: 8 bases; junction bases outside the gene matches: 5. The CDR3 is 13 amino acids. In nucleotides, the CDR3 is TGTGCCAGCAGCCCGACAGGGGGTGAGCCCCAGCATTTT. Translated, it gives CASSPTGGEPQHF.

In this sample, this clone turned up a few times. The rearrangement joins TRBV6-6 to TRBJ1-2; no firm D call. V lost 0 bases, J lost 8 bases, and 7 bases lay in between. CDR3 length: 12 amino acids. Germline V CDR1 and CDR2: MNHNY, SVGAGI (reference sequence). This chain's CDR3 is CASSYSTTGYTF. The CDR3 DNA reads as TGTGCCAGCAGTTACTCGACCACCGGCTACACCTTC.

The gene calls are TRBV5-6 and TRBJ2-1; D ambiguous. Looked up from germline, CDR1 is SGHDT and CDR2 is YYEEEE. The CDR3 length is 13 residues. V lost 0 bases and J lost 8, with 9 bases in between. This CDR3 is CASSLEALDEQFF. The CDR3 DNA reads TGTGCCAGCAGCTTGGAGGCTCTCGATGAGCAGTTCTTC. Together with reference TRBV5-6 and TRBJ2-1, the CDR3 gives the full variable domain: DAGVTQSPTHLIKTRGQQVTLRCSPKSGHDTVSWYQQALGQGPQFIFQYYEEEERQRGNFPDRFSGHQFPNYSSELNVNALLLGDSALYLCASSLEALDEQFFGPGTRLTVL.

The V gene is TRBV18, the J gene TRBJ2-5; D is possibly TRBD2 (6 bases). Trimming shortened V by 3 bases and J by 4 bases, and 9 bases separated the two germline ends. This CDR3 contains 13 residues. Looked up from germline, CDR1 is KGHSH and CDR2 is LQKENI. DNA of the CDR3: TGTGCCAGCTCACCGGGAGCGGGAGAGACCCAGTACTTC. Translation gives CASSPGAGETQYF.

This chain joins TRBV7-2 and TRBJ1-6, with D hard to call. The length of the CDR3 is 16 residues. Looked up from germline, CDR1 is SGHTA and CDR2 is FQGNSA. V dropped 4 bases and J dropped 5 bases, with 15 bases sitting between them. The CDR3 coding sequence is TGTGCCAGCAGCTCGACCGTCGCGTCCAATAATTCACCCCTCCACTTT. Translated: CASSSTVASNNSPLHF.